The clone carrying this T cell receptor beta chain was observed a handful of times. Its cognate antigen is unknown. PCR involved 60 Vbeta and 13 Jbeta primers. TCRdb keeps only in-frame clones here, not all; method: immunoSEQ multiplex PCR. Of 100,000 to 150,000 clones listed, roughly four fifths are singletons. This entry is derived from a study of cytomegalovirus exposure and HLA in healthy donors. Study results and caveats: Later analysis demonstrated an association between a missense DCLRE1C variant and TCR beta V- and J-gene trimming. In a later analysis, HLA-associated TCR beta chains were more clonally expanded than equally common others. Common viral pathogens were later found to be apparently linked to several of the most significant clusters. It was only CMV serostatus that was available as immune exposure information.

The CDR3 length is 13 residues. Germline lookup yields CDR1 SGHTA and CDR2 FQGNSA. V was clipped by 4 bases and J by 8 bases, with 12 bases between them. V gene TRBV7-2 combines with J gene TRBJ2-1, with unresolved D. The source is a woman between 40 and 50 years old in good health and CMV-seronegative. Specimen: PBMCs. CDR3 region: CASSSEPEDEQFF. DNA for the CDR3: TGTGCCAGCAGCTCCGAACCTGAGGATGAGCAGTTCTTC. Complete variable domain (other parts from reference TRBV7-2 and TRBJ2-1): GAGVSQSPSNKVTEKGKDVELRCDPISGHTALYWYRQSLGQGLEFLIYFQGNSAPDKSGLPSDRFSAERTGGSVSTLTIQRTQQEDSAVYLCASSSEPEDEQFFGPGTRLTVL.